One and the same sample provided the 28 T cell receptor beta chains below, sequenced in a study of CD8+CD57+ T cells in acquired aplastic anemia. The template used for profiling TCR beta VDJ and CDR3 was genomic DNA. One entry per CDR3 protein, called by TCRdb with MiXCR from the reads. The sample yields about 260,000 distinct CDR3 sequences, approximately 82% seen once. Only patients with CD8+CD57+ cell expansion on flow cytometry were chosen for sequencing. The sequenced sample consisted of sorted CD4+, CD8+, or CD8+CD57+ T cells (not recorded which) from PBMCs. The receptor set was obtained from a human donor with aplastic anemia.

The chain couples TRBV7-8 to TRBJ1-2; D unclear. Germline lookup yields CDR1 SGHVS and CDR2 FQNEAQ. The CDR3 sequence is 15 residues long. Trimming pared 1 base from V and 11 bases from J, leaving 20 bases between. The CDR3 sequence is CASSLGGGSDKRYTF. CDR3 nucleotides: TGTGCCAGCAGCTTAGGTGGAGGGTCCGACAAGCGGTACACCTTC.

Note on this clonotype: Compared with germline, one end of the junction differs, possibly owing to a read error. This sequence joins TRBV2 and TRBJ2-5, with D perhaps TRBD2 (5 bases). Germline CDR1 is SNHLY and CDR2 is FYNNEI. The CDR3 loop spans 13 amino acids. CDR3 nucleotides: TGTGCCAGCGGTGAAGGGAGCAGTGAGACCCAGTACTTT. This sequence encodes CASGEGSSETQYF.

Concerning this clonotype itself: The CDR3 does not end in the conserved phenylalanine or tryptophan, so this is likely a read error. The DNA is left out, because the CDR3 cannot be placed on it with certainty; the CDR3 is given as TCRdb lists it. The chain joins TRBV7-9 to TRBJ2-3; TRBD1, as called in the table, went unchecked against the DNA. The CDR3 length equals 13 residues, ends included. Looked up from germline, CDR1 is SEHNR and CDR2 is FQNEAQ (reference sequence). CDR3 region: CASGEAGSYGANV.

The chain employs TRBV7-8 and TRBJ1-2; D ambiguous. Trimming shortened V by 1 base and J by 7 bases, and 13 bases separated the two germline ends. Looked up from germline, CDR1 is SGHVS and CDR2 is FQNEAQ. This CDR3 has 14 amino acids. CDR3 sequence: CASSLDPRPGGYTF. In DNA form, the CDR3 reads TGTGCCAGCAGCTTAGACCCCCGCCCAGGTGGCTACACCTTC.

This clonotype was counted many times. The CDR3 nucleotides are TGTGCCAGCAGCGTGACCAGGGCCCATGAGCAGTTCTTC. This codes for CASSVTRAHEQFF. The V gene is TRBV13, the J gene TRBJ2-1; tentatively, D is TRBD1 (5 bases). Germline values: CDR1 PRHDT, CDR2 FYEKMQ (reference sequence). The ends were cut back, 5 bases at V and 8 bases at J, with 13 bases in the middle. The CDR3 totals 13 residues.

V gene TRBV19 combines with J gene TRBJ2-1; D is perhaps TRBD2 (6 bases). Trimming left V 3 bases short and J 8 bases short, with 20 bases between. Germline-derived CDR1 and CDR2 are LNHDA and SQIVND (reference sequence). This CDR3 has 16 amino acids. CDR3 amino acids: CASSIPCGAGGDEQFF. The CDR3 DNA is TGTGCCAGTAGTATTCCCTGCGGAGCCGGCGGGGATGAGCAGTTCTTC.

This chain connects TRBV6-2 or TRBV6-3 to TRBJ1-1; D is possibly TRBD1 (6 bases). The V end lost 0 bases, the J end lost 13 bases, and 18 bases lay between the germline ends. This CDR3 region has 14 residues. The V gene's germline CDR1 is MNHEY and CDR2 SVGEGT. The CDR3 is CASSYSGTPRDDFF. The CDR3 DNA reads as TGTGCCAGCAGTTACTCGGGGACACCCCGGGACGATTTCTTT.

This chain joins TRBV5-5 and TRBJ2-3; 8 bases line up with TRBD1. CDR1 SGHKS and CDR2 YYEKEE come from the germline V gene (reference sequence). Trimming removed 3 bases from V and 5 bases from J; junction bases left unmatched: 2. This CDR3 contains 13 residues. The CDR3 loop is CASSSDRVDTQYF. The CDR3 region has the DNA TGTGCCAGCAGCTCGGACAGGGTAGATACGCAGTATTTT.

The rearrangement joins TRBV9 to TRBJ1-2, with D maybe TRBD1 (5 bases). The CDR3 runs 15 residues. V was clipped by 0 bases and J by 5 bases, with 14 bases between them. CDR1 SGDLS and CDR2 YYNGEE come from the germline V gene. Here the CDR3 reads CASSVAAGGGYGYTF. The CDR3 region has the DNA TGTGCCAGCAGCGTAGCCGCCGGGGGTGGGTATGGCTACACCTTC.

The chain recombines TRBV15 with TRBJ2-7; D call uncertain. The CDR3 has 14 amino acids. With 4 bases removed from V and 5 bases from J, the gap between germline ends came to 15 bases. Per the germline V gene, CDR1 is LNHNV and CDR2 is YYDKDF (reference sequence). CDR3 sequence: CATSIGSSSDEQYF. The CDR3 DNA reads TGTGCCACCAGCATAGGAAGCTCGTCAGACGAGCAGTACTTC.

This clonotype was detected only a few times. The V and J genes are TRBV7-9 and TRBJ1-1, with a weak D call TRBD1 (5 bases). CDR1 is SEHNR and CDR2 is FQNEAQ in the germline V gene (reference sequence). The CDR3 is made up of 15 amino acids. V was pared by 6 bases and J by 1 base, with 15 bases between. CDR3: CASSGVGGGNTEAFF. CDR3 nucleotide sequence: TGTGCCAGCAGTGGTGTGGGGGGGGGGAACACTGAAGCTTTCTTT.

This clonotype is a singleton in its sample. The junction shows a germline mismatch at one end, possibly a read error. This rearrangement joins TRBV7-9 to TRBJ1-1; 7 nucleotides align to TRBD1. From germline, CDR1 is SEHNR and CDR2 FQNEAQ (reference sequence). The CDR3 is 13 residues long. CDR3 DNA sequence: TGTGGCAGCAGGGGGGGGGGGGTCACTGAAGCTTTCTTT. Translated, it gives CGSRGGGVTEAFF.

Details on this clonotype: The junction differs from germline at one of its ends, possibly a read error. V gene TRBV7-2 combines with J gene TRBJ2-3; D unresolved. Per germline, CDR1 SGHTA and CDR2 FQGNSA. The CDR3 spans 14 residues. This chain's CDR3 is CASSSARNEDTLYF. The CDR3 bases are TGTGCCAGCAGTTCAGCACGAAACGAGGATACGCTGTATTTT.

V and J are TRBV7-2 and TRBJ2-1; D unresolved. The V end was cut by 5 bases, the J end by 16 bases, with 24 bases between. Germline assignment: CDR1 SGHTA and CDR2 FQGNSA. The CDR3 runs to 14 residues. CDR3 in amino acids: CASSAHGREPLHFF. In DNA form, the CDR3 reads TGTGCCAGCAGCGCACATGGTAGGGAACCCCTGCACTTCTTC.

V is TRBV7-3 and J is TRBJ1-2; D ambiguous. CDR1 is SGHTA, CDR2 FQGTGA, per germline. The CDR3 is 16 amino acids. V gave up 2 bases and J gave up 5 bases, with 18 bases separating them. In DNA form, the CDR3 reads TGTGCCAGCAGCTTAGAGGGAGACGACACCGTGTATGGCTACACCTTC. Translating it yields CASSLEGDDTVYGYTF. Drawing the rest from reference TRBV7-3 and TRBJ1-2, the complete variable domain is GAGVSQTPSNKVTEKGKYVELRCDPISGHTALYWYRQSLGQGPEFLIYFQGTGAADDSGLPNDRFFAVRPEGSVSTLKIQRTERGDSAVYLCASSLEGDDTVYGYTFGSGTRLTVV.

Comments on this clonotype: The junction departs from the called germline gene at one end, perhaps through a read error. In DNA, the CDR3 is TGCGCCAGCAGCCACGGGACTAGCGGGAGCTACAACTTC. This translates into CASSHGTSGSYNF. The genes are TRBV9 and TRBJ1-2, with D maybe TRBD1 (5 bases). This CDR3 has 13 residues. Germline lookup yields CDR1 SGDLS and CDR2 YYNGEE.

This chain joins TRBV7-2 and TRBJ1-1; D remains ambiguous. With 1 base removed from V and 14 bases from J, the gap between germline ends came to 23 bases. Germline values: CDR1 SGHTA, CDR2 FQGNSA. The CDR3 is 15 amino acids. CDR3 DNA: TGTGCCAGCAGCTTAGTAGTGACTAGCGGAGCTACGCCGTTCTTT. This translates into CASSLVVTSGATPFF.

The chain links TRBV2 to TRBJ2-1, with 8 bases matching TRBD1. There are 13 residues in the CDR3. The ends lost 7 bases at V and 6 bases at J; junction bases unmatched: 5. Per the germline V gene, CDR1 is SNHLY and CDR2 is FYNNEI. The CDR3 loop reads CASTPDRANEQFF. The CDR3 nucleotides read TGTGCCAGCACCCCGGACAGGGCCAATGAGCAGTTCTTC.

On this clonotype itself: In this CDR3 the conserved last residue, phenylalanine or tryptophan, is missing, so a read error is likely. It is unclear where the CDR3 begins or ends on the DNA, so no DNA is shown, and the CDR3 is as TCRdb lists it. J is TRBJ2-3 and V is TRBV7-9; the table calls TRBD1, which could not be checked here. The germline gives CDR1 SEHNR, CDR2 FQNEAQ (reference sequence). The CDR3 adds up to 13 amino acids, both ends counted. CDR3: CAGQEAGETQYFG.

In nucleotides, the CDR3 is TGTGCCAGCTCACCAGGACTAAACTCCTACGAGCAGTACTTC. Protein sequence: CASSPGLNSYEQYF. The genes are TRBV18 and TRBJ2-7, with a possible D match to TRBD2 (6 bases). Per germline, CDR1 KGHSH and CDR2 LQKENI. The CDR3 has 14 residues. V lost 2 bases and J 0 bases, leaving 8 bases between the germline ends.

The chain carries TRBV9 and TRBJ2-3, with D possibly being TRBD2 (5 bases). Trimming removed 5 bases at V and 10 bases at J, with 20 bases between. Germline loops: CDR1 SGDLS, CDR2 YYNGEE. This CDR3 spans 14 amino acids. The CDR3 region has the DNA TGTGCCAGCAGTTTAACGGCCTTGGAACTAGCGCAGTATTTT. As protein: CASSLTALELAQYF.

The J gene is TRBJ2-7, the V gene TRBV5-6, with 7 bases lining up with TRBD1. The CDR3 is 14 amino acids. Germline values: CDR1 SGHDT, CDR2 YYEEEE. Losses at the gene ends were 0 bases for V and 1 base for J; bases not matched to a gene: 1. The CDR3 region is CASSLEGASYEQYF. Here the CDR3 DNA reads TGTGCCAGCAGCTTGGAGGGGGCTTCCTACGAGCAGTACTTC.

The CDR3 loop reads CASSLAVTANTQYF. The CDR3 region has the DNA TGTGCCAGCAGCTTAGCTGTAACAGCCAACACGCAGTATTTT. The genes are TRBV7-8 and TRBJ2-3; D gene uncertain. V was pared by 0 bases and J by 9 bases, with 13 bases between. Germline V gene sequence: CDR1 SGHVS, CDR2 FQNEAQ. The CDR3 is 14 residues long.

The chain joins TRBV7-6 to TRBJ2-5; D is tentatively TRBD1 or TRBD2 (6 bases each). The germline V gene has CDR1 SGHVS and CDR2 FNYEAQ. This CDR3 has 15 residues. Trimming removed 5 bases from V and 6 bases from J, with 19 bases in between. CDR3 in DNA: TGTGCCAGCAGCCCATCAACAACTCGGGGGCAGACCCAGTACTTC. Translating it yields CASSPSTTRGQTQYF.

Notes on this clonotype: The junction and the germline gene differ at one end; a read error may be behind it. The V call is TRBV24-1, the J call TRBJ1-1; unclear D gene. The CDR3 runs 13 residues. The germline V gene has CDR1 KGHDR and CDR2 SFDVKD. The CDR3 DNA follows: TGTGCCAGCTTAGCAGTGTACACCCGGGAGGCTTTTTTT. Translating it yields CASLAVYTREAFF.

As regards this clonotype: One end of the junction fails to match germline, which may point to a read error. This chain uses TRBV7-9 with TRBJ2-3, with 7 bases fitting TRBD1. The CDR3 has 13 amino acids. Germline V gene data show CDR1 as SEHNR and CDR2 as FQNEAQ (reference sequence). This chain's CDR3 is CAGQDAGETQHYF. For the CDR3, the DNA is TGTGCCGGACAGGACGCTGGGGAAACCCAGCACTACTTT.

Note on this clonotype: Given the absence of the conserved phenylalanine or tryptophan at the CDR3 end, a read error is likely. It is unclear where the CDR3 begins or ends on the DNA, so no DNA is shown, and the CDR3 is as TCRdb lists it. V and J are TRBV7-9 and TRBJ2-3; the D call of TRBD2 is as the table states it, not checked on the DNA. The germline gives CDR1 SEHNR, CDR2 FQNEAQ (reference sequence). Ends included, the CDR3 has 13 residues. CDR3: CASSGEGKDGSAK.

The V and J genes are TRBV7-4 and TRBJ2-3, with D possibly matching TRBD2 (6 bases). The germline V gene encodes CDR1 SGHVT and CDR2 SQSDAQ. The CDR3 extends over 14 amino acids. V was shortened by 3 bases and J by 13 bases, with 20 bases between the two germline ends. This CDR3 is CASSLEGGPDSEYF. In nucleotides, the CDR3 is TGTGCCAGCAGCTTGGAGGGAGGTCCGGATTCGGAGTATTTT.